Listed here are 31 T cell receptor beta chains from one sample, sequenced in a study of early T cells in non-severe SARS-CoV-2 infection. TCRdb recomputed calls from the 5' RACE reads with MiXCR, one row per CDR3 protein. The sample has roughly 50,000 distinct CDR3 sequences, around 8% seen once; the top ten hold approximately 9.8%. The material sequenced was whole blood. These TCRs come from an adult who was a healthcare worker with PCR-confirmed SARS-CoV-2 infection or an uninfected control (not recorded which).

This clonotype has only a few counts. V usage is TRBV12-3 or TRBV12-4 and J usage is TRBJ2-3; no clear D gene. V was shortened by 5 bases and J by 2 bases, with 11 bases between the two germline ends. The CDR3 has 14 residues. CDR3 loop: CASSKDRYTDTQYF. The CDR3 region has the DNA TGTGCCAGCAGTAAAGACCGATACACAGATACGCAGTATTTT.

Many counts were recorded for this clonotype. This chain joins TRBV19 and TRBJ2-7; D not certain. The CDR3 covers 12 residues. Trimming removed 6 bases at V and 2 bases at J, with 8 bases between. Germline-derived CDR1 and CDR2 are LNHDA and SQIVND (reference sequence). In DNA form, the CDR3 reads TGTGCCAGTAGGGGCCCGACCTACGAGCAGTACTTC. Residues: CASRGPTYEQYF.

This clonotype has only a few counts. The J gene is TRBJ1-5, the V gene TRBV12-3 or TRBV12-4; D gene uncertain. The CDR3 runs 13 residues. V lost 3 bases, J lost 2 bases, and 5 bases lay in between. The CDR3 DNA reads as TGTGCCAGCAGTTTTGGGGGCAATCAGCCCCAGCATTTT. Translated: CASSFGGNQPQHF.

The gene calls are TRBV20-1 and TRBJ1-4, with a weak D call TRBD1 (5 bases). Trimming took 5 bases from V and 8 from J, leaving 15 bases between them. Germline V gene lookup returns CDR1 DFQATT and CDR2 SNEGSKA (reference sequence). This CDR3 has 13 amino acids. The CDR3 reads CSALQPGEEKLFF. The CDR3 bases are TGCAGTGCTTTACAGCCGGGGGAGGAAAAACTGTTTTTT.

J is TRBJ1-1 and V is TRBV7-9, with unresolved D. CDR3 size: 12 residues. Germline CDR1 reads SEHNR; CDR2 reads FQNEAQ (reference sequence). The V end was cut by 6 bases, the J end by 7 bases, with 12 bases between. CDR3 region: CASSPRTVEAFF. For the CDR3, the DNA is TGTGCCAGCAGTCCAAGGACCGTTGAAGCTTTCTTT.

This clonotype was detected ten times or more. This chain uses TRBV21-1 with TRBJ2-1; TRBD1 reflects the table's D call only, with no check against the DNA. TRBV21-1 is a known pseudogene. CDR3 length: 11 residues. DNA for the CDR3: TGTGCCATCCGCACCCCAGTCCCGTGGTTCTTC. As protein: CAIRTPVPWFF.

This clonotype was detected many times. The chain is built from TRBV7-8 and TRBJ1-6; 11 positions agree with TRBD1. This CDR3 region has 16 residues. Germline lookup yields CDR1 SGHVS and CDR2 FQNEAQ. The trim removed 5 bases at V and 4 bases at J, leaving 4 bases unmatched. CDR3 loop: CASSKGTGGYNSPLHF. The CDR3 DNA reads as TGTGCCAGCAGCAAAGGGACAGGGGGTTATAATTCACCCCTCCACTTT.

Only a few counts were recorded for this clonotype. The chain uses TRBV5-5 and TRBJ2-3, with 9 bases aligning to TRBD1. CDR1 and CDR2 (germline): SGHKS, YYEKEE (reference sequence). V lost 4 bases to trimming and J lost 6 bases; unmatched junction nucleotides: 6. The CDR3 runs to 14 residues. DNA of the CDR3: TGTGCCAGCAGCGGGGGGACAGGGACCGATACGCAGTATTTT. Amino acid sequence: CASSGGTGTDTQYF. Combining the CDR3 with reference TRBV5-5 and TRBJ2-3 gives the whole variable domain DAGVTQSPTHLIKTRGQQVTLRCSPISGHKSVSWYQQVLGQGPQFIFQYYEKEERGRGNFPDRFSARQFPNYSSELNVNALLLGDSALYLCASSGGTGTDTQYFGPGTRLTVL.

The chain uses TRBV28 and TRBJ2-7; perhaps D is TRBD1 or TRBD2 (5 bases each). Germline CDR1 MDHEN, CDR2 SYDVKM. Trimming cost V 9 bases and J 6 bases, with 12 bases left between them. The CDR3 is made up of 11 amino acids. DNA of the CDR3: TGTGCCAGTACGAGGGGCTTCGAGCAGTACTTC. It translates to CASTRGFEQYF.

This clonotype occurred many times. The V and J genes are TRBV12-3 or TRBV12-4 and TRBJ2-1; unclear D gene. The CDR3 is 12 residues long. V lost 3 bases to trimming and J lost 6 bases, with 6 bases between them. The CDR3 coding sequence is TGTGCCAGCAGTTTGGTCGTCAATGAGCAGTTCTTC. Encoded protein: CASSLVVNEQFF.

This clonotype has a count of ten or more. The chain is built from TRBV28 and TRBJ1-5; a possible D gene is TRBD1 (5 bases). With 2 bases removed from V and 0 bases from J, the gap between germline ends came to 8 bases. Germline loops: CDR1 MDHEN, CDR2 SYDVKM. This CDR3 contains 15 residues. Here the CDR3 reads CASSLKGYSNQPQHF. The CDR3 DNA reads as TGTGCCAGCAGTTTAAAGGGGTATAGCAATCAGCCCCAGCATTTT.

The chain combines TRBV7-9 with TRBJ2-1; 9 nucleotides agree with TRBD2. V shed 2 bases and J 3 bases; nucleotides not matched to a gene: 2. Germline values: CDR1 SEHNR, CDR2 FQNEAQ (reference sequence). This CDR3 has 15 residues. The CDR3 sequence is CASSLPSGDYNEQFF. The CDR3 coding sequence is TGTGCCAGCAGCTTACCTAGCGGGGACTACAATGAGCAGTTCTTC.

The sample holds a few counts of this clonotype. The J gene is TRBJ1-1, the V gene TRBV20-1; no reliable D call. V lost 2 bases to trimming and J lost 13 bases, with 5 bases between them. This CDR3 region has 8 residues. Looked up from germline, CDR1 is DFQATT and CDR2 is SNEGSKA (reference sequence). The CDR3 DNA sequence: TGCAGTGCTAGACTCGATTTCTTT. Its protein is CSARLDFF.

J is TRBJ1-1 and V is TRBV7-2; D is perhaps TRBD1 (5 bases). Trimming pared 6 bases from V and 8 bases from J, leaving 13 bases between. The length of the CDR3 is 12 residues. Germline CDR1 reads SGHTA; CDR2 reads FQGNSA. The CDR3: CASSQWGLEAFF. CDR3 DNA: TGTGCCAGCAGTCAGTGGGGACTAGAAGCTTTCTTT. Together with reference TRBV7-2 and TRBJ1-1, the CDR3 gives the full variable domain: GAGVSQSPSNKVTEKGKDVELRCDPISGHTALYWYRQSLGQGLEFLIYFQGNSAPDKSGLPSDRFSAERTGGSVSTLTIQRTQQEDSAVYLCASSQWGLEAFFGQGTRLTVV.

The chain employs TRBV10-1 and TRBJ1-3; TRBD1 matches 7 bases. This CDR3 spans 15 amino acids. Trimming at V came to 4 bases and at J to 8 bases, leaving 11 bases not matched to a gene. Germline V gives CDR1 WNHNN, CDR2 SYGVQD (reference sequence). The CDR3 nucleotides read TGCGCCAGCAGTGGCTGGACAGGACAAGAGCACACCATATATTTT. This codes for CASSGWTGQEHTIYF.

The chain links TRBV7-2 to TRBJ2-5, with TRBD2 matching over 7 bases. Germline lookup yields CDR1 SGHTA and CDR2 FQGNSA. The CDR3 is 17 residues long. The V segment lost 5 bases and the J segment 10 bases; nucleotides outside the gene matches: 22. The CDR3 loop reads CASSPRSERGLNDDQYF. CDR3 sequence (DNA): TGTGCCAGCAGCCCCCGTTCTGAGCGGGGCCTTAATGATGACCAGTACTTC.

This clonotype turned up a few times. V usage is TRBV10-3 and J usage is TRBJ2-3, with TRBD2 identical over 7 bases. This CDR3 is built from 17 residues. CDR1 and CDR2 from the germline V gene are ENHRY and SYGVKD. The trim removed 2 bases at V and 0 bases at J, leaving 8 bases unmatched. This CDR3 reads CAISEHGSGGSTDTQYF. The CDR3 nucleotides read TGTGCCATCAGTGAGCACGGATCGGGGGGAAGCACAGATACGCAGTATTTT.

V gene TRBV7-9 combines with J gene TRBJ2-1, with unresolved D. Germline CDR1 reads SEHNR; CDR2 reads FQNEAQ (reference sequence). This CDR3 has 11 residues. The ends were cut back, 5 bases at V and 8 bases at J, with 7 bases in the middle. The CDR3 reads CASSPQDEQFF. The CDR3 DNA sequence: TGTGCCAGCAGCCCCCAGGATGAGCAGTTCTTC.

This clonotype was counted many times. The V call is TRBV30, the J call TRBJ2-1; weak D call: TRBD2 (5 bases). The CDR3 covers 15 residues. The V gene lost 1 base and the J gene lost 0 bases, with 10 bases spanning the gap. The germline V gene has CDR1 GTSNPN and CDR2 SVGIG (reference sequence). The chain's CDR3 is CAWSDGAASYNEQFF. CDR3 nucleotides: TGTGCCTGGAGTGATGGAGCGGCCTCCTACAATGAGCAGTTCTTC.

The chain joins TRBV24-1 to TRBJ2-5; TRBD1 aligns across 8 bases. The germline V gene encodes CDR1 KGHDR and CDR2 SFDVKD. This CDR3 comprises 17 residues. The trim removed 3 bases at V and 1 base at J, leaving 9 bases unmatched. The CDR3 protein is CATSDPNRDRSQETQYF. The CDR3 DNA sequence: TGTGCCACCAGTGATCCGAACCGGGACAGGTCCCAAGAGACCCAGTACTTC.

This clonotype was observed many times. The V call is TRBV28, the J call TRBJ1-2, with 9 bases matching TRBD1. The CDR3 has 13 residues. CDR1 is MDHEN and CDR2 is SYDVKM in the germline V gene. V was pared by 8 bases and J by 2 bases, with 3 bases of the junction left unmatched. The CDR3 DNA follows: TGTGCCAGCTTGGGGACAGGGAACTATGGCTACACCTTC. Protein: CASLGTGNYGYTF.

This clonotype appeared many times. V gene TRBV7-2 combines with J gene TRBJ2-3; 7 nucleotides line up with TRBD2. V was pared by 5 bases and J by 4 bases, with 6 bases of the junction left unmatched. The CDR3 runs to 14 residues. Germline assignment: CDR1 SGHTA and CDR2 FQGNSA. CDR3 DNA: TGTGCCAGCAGCCTGGGGGGGTTCGCAGATACGCAGTATTTT. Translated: CASSLGGFADTQYF.

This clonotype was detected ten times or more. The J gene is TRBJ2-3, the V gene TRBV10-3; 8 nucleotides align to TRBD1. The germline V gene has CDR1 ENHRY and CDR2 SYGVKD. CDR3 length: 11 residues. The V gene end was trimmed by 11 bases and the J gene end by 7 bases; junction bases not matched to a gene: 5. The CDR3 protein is CAVGQGHTQYF. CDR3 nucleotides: TGTGCCGTTGGACAGGGCCATACGCAGTATTTT.

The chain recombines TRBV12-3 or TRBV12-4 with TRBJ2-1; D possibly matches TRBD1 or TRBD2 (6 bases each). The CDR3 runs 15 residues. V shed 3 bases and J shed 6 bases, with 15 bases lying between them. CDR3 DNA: TGTGCCAGCAGTTTGAGGGGGGCGCAGGGCAATGAGCAGTTCTTC. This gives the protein CASSLRGAQGNEQFF.

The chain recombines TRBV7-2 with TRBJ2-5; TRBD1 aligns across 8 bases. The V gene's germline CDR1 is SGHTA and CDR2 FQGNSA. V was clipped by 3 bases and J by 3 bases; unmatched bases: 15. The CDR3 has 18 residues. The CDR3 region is CASSFRVTGQGRKETQYF. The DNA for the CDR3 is TGTGCCAGCAGCTTTCGCGTTACCGGACAGGGTCGAAAAGAGACCCAGTACTTC.

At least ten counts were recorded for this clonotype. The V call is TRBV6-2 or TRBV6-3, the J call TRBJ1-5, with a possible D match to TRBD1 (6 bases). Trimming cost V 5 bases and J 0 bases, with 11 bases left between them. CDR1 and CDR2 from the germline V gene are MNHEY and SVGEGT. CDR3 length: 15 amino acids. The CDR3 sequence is CASSPTGRSNQPQHF. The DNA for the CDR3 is TGTGCCAGCAGTCCGACAGGTCGTAGCAATCAGCCCCAGCATTTT.

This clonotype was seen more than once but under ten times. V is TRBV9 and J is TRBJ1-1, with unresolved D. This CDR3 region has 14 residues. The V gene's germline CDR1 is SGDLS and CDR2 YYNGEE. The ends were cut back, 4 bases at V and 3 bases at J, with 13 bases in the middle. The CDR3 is CASSPVGADTEAFF. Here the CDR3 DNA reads TGTGCCAGCAGCCCCGTGGGCGCGGACACTGAAGCTTTCTTT.

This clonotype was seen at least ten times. The CDR3 DNA reads TGTGCCAGCAGCCAAGGGCCATACCAAGAGACCCAGTACTTC. Translation: CASSQGPYQETQYF. The chain is built from TRBV14 and TRBJ2-5, with D unclear. The germline V and J ends were trimmed by 1 base and 0 bases, with 6 bases remaining between them. Per germline, CDR1 SGHDN and CDR2 FVKESK. This CDR3 contains 14 residues.

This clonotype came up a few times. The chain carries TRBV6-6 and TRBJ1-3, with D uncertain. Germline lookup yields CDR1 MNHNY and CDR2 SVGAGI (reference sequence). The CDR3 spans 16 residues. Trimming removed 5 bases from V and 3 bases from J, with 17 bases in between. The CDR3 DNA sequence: TGTGCCAGCAGTCATCTCGGCGCAAATTATGGAAACACCATATATTTT. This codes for CASSHLGANYGNTIYF.

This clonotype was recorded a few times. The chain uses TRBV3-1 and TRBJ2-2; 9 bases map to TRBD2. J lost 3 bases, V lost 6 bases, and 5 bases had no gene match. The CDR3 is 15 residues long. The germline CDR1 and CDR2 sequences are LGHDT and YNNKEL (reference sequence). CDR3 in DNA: TGTGCCAGCAGTCCGGGACTAGCCCACACCGGGGAGCTGTTTTTT. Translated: CASSPGLAHTGELFF.

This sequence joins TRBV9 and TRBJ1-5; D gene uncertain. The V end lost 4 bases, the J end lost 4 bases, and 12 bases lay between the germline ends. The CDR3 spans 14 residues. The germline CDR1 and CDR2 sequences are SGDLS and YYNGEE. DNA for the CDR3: TGTGCCAGCAGCTCCTCGACTGGGAATCAGCCCCAGCATTTT. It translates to CASSSSTGNQPQHF.